These 30 T cell receptor beta chains were sequenced from one sample in a study of blood T cell repertoires in COVID-19. The assay was immunoSEQ multiplex PCR, and TCRdb's table has in-frame clones only and misses some. Of about 340,000 clones in the sample, 65% to 85% are singletons; the top ten hold approximately 3%. Sequenced: peripheral blood. These receptors came from a man aged 25 to 40 with active or convalescent COVID-19.

The chain joins TRBV7-2 to TRBJ2-7; 8 bases match TRBD2. Germline CDR1 and CDR2: SGHTA and FQGNSA. V lost 6 bases and J lost 6; bases outside the gene matches: 10. The CDR3 loop spans 14 amino acids. The CDR3 loop reads CASSSGTSLSEQYF. The CDR3 coding sequence is TGTGCCAGCAGTTCCGGGACTAGTTTGTCCGAGCAGTACTTC.

The CDR3 DNA reads as TGTGCCAGCTCACCACGTTTCCTAGCGGGAACGAACACCGGGGAGCTGTTTTTT. It is translated as CASSPRFLAGTNTGELFF. This chain links TRBV18 with TRBJ2-2, with 9 bases that match TRBD2. The junction had 6 bases not matched to a gene; V was cut back by 1 base and J by 0 bases. The CDR3 is made up of 18 amino acids. Germline CDR1 and CDR2: KGHSH and LQKENI. The full variable domain, in which reference TRBV18 and TRBJ2-2 provide the parts outside the CDR3, is NAGVMQNPRHLVRRRGQEARLRCSPMKGHSHVYWYRQLPEEGLKFMVYLQKENIIDESGMPKERFSAEFPKEGPSILRIQQVVRGDSAAYFCASSPRFLAGTNTGELFFGEGSRLTVL.

The rearrangement joins TRBV21-1 to TRBJ2-5; TRBD2, as called in the table, went unchecked against the DNA. TRBV21-1 is labeled a pseudogene. This CDR3 spans 14 amino acids. The CDR3 DNA is TGTGCCAGCAGCAATGACCTCCCTAGGGAGACCCAGTACTTC. This gives the protein CASSNDLPRETQYF.

The chain is built from TRBV30 and TRBJ1-3; D perhaps matches TRBD1 (5 bases). CDR1 is GTSNPN, CDR2 SVGIG, per germline (reference sequence). Trimming took off 5 bases at V and 0 bases at J, with 8 bases between the two ends. The CDR3 totals 13 residues. The CDR3 nucleotides are TGTGCCTGGGACAGTTTCTCTGGAAACACCATATATTTT. Translated: CAWDSFSGNTIYF.

The V gene is TRBV7-9, the J gene TRBJ1-4; D gene uncertain. V was pared by 1 base and J by 3 bases, with 9 bases between. Looked up from germline, CDR1 is SEHNR and CDR2 is FQNEAQ (reference sequence). The CDR3 is 15 residues long. The CDR3 DNA follows: TGTGCCAGCAGCTTAGGGCGGGAGTCTAATGAAAAACTGTTTTTT. It translates to CASSLGRESNEKLFF.

The chain carries TRBV5-1 and TRBJ2-7; 14 nucleotides line up with TRBD2. Germline V gives CDR1 SGHRS, CDR2 YFSETQ. CDR3 size: 17 residues. V lost 4 bases to trimming and J lost 0 bases; unmatched junction nucleotides: 6. The CDR3 region has the DNA TGCGCCAGCAGCCAGGGACTAGCGGGAGTAACCTCCTACGAGCAGTACTTC. This sequence encodes CASSQGLAGVTSYEQYF.

This chain uses TRBV7-2 with TRBJ2-1; D remains ambiguous. The CDR3 has 14 amino acids. Deletions cut 1 base from V and 4 bases from J, with 8 bases between. The germline V gene encodes CDR1 SGHTA and CDR2 FQGNSA. CDR3 protein: CASSLVQIYNEQFF. The CDR3 DNA sequence: TGTGCCAGCAGCTTAGTACAAATTTACAATGAGCAGTTCTTC.

The chain couples TRBV30 to TRBJ1-5; D is unclear. V was pared by 7 bases and J by 5 bases, with 12 bases between. The CDR3 runs 12 residues. The germline V gene has CDR1 GTSNPN and CDR2 SVGIG (reference sequence). CDR3: CAFSWRDQPQHF. DNA of the CDR3: TGTGCCTTCTCGTGGAGGGATCAGCCCCAGCATTTT.

Only a few counts were recorded for this clone. The chain joins TRBV3-1 (or the pseudogene TRBV3-2) to TRBJ1-4; D is perhaps TRBD1 (5 bases). The germline V gene encodes CDR1 LGHDT and CDR2 YNNKEL (reference sequence). The CDR3 is 16 residues long. V was clipped by 4 bases and J by 4 bases, with 16 bases between them. The CDR3 coding sequence is TGTGCCAGCAGCCTGGGCGCCGGGACTGGTAATGAAAAACTGTTTTTT. It codes for CASSLGAGTGNEKLFF.

This clone was observed a single time. This chain links TRBV4-1 with TRBJ2-1; 11 bases line up with TRBD2. The CDR3 contains 18 residues. V shed 3 bases, J shed 0 bases, and the junction held 7 bases outside the gene matches. Germline V CDR1 and CDR2: MGHRA, YSYEKL. CDR3 nucleotide sequence: TGCGCCAGCAGCCATAGAAAGGGACTAGCGGACTCCTACAATGAGCAGTTCTTC. Amino acids: CASSHRKGLADSYNEQFF.

The chain uses TRBV28 and TRBJ1-5, with TRBD1 matching 10 bases. V shed 8 bases, J shed 2 bases, and the junction held 6 bases outside the gene matches. Per germline, CDR1 MDHEN and CDR2 SYDVKM. This CDR3 comprises 15 residues. DNA for the CDR3: TGTGCCAGCGGAAAGACAGGGGGCGGCAATCAGCCCCAGCATTTT. Protein product: CASGKTGGGNQPQHF.

V gene TRBV19 combines with J gene TRBJ1-2; D not certain. V lost 3 bases and J 1 base, leaving 12 bases between the germline ends. The CDR3 is 15 residues long. Germline V gene sequence: CDR1 LNHDA, CDR2 SQIVND (reference sequence). CDR3 bases: TGTGCCAGTAGTATCCAGCGGACTTTTAACTATGGCTACACCTTC. Translated, it gives CASSIQRTFNYGYTF.

V is TRBV5-1 and J is TRBJ2-7, with 7 positions matching TRBD2. Unmatched junction bases numbered 11, after V lost 5 bases and J lost 6 bases. Germline CDR1 SGHRS, CDR2 YFSETQ. The CDR3 totals 14 residues. CDR3 sequence reads: CASRLTGGMSEQYF. The CDR3 coding sequence is TGCGCCAGCAGACTGACGGGGGGAATGAGCGAGCAGTACTTC.

The chain couples TRBV14 to TRBJ2-1; a weak D match, TRBD2 (5 bases). Germline CDR1 SGHDN, CDR2 FVKESK. V lost 4 bases, J lost 9 bases, and 16 bases lay in between. This CDR3 is built from 14 residues. DNA of the CDR3: TGTGCCAGCAGCCCTCCCGGGGTAATCACTGAGCAGTTCTTC. Its translation is CASSPPGVITEQFF. The full variable domain, completed using reference TRBV14 and TRBJ2-1, is EAGVTQFPSHSVIEKGQTVTLRCDPISGHDNLYWYRRVMGKEIKFLLHFVKESKQDESGMPNNRFLAERTGGTYSTLKVQPAELEDSGVYFCASSPPGVITEQFFGPGTRLTVL.

This chain connects TRBV4-3 to TRBJ2-2, with TRBD2 identical over 7 bases. Germline CDR1 reads LGHNA; CDR2 reads YSLEER. This CDR3 spans 16 amino acids. V lost 1 base, J lost 0 bases, and 2 bases stayed unmatched. The CDR3 DNA reads TGCGCCAGCAGCCAAGCGGGGGGACCGAACACCGGGGAGCTGTTTTTT. It encodes CASSQAGGPNTGELFF.

In this sample, this clone turned up once. The gene calls are TRBV4-3 and TRBJ1-6; perhaps TRBD1 as D (6 bases). The CDR3 is 14 residues long. V lost 6 bases, J lost 10 bases, and 16 bases lay in between. CDR1 and CDR2 from the germline V gene are LGHNA and YSLEER. The CDR3 DNA reads as TGCGCCAGCAGTCGGGCAAAGGGGGACTCACCCCTCCACTTT. Translated, it gives CASSRAKGDSPLHF.

The V gene is TRBV11-3, the J gene TRBJ2-7, with 7 positions matching TRBD2. Germline V gives CDR1 SGHNT, CDR2 YENEEA. Trimming at V came to 9 bases and at J to 6 bases, leaving 14 bases not matched to a gene. The CDR3 spans 14 residues. The CDR3 here is CASVREGVRFEQYF. CDR3 coding DNA: TGTGCCAGTGTAAGGGAGGGCGTGAGATTCGAGCAGTACTTC.

This chain connects TRBV11-2 to TRBJ2-2, with 9 nucleotides matching TRBD1. J gave up 1 base and V 5 bases, and 5 bases lay outside the gene matches. This CDR3 spans 16 amino acids. In germline, CDR1 is SGHAT, CDR2 FQNNGV. CDR3 sequence (DNA): TGTGCCAGCAGCCACAGGGGGCGCAGGAACACCGGGGAGCTGTTTTTT. It translates to CASSHRGRRNTGELFF.

The J gene is TRBJ1-5, the V gene TRBV6-5; D gene uncertain. CDR1 and CDR2 (germline): MNHEY, SVGAGI. The length of the CDR3 is 14 residues. Trimming stripped 7 bases from V and 2 bases from J, with 12 bases between. CDR3 residues: CASNGGIGNQPQHF. The CDR3 DNA is TGTGCCAGCAACGGCGGCATTGGCAATCAGCCCCAGCATTTT.

V gene TRBV30 combines with J gene TRBJ2-7; D is unresolved. With 4 bases removed from V and 6 bases from J, the gap between germline ends came to 19 bases. The CDR3 length is 14 residues. CDR1 and CDR2 from the germline V gene are GTSNPN and SVGIG (reference sequence). The DNA for the CDR3 is TGTGCCTGGACCACCACCCTGACCGCTAGCGAGCAGTACTTC. Amino acid sequence: CAWTTTLTASEQYF.

The chain is built from TRBV11-2 and TRBJ2-3, with a possible D match to TRBD2 (6 bases). Germline CDR1 and CDR2: SGHAT and FQNNGV. This CDR3 is built from 16 residues. Trimming cost V 5 bases and J 0 bases, with 15 bases left between them. CDR3 loop: CASSPRGGPSTDTQYF. The CDR3 nucleotides are TGTGCCAGCAGCCCCCGGGGAGGTCCTAGCACAGATACGCAGTATTTT. Drawing the rest from reference TRBV11-2 and TRBJ2-3, the complete variable domain is EAGVAQSPRYKIIEKRQSVAFWCNPISGHATLYWYQQILGQGPKLLIQFQNNGVVDDSQLPKDRFSAERLKGVDSTLKIQPAKLEDSAVYLCASSPRGGPSTDTQYFGPGTRLTVL.

This clone was counted only a few times. The chain combines TRBV7-3 with TRBJ2-7, with 11 bases that match TRBD2. The J segment lost 9 bases and the V segment lost 5 bases, leaving 15 bases of the junction unmatched. The CDR3 has 16 amino acids. CDR1 SGHTA and CDR2 FQGTGA come from the germline V gene. CDR3 sequence (DNA): TGTGCCAGCAGCCCTTACTTTAGCGGGGGGGCCTATGTGCAGTACTTC. Its translation: CASSPYFSGGAYVQYF. The full variable domain, rest sourced from reference TRBV7-3 and TRBJ2-7, is GAGVSQTPSNKVTEKGKYVELRCDPISGHTALYWYRQSLGQGPEFLIYFQGTGAADDSGLPNDRFFAVRPEGSVSTLKIQRTERGDSAVYLCASSPYFSGGAYVQYFGPGTRLTVT.

This clone was counted between two and nine times. This chain joins TRBV9 and TRBJ2-1, with TRBD2 matching over 7 bases. This CDR3 has 14 residues. Germline CDR1 SGDLS, CDR2 YYNGEE. J lost 6 bases, V lost 6 bases, and 9 bases had no gene match. CDR3 in amino acids: CASNQASGGNEQFF. The CDR3 bases are TGTGCCAGCAACCAGGCCTCGGGGGGCAATGAGCAGTTCTTC.

In this sample, this clone turned up a few times. The J gene is TRBJ2-1, the V gene TRBV7-2; D perhaps matches TRBD1 (6 bases). Trimming took 3 bases from V and 9 from J, leaving 21 bases between them. Looked up from germline, CDR1 is SGHTA and CDR2 is FQGNSA. The CDR3 length is 16 residues. The CDR3 DNA follows: TGTGCCAGCAGCTTTCTGTATAGGGGGAAAAATGGTGAGCAGTTCTTC. This gives the protein CASSFLYRGKNGEQFF.

The chain recombines TRBV9 with TRBJ2-1, with 8 bases fitting TRBD2. Germline CDR1 and CDR2: SGDLS and YYNGEE. The CDR3 contains 16 residues. The V segment lost 4 bases and the J segment 7 bases; nucleotides outside the gene matches: 13. The CDR3 DNA is TGTGCCAGCAGCTATGGATCGGGGGGGCTAGAAAATGAGCAGTTCTTC. As protein: CASSYGSGGLENEQFF. Combining the CDR3 with reference TRBV9 and TRBJ2-1 gives the whole variable domain DSGVTQTPKHLITATGQRVTLRCSPRSGDLSVYWYQQSLDQGLQFLIQYYNGEERAKGNILERFSAQQFPDLHSELNLSSLELGDSALYFCASSYGSGGLENEQFFGPGTRLTVL.

A single count supports this clone. This chain links TRBV30 with TRBJ2-4; D may be TRBD1 (7 bases). The CDR3 is 15 amino acids. CDR1 is GTSNPN, CDR2 SVGIG, per germline (reference sequence). V dropped 5 bases and J dropped 3 bases, with 17 bases sitting between them. DNA for the CDR3: TGTGCCTGGGGAGGGGGACAGTATAACAAAAACATTCAGTACTTC. Translated: CAWGGGQYNKNIQYF.

The chain has TRBV27 and TRBJ1-2; D is ambiguous. V was pared by 7 bases and J by 0 bases, with 15 bases between. The CDR3 is 15 amino acids. Per germline, CDR1 MNHEY and CDR2 SMNVEV (reference sequence). The CDR3 here is CASTPSPPTNYGYTF. CDR3 DNA sequence: TGTGCCAGCACTCCAAGCCCACCTACTAACTATGGCTACACCTTC.

The V and J genes are TRBV19 and TRBJ1-2, with a tentative D call TRBD1 (6 bases). V gave up 3 bases and J gave up 7 bases, with 12 bases separating them. Germline assignment: CDR1 LNHDA and CDR2 SQIVND (reference sequence). This CDR3 is 13 amino acids long. The CDR3 DNA reads as TGTGCCAGTAGTATGGGGGGGGGCCTTGGCTACACCTTC. It encodes CASSMGGGLGYTF.

The rearrangement uses TRBV5-6 and TRBJ2-5; 10 nucleotides line up with TRBD2. Trimming at V came to 0 bases and at J to 1 base, leaving 3 bases not matched to a gene. From germline, CDR1 is SGHDT and CDR2 YYEEEE. This CDR3 contains 16 residues. The DNA for the CDR3 is TGTGCCAGCAGCTTGGGAGCGGGGGGGCTCCAAGAGACCCAGTACTTC. Translated, it gives CASSLGAGGLQETQYF.

The chain is built from TRBV6-5 and TRBJ2-7; 7 positions match TRBD1. Germline V CDR1 and CDR2: MNHEY, SVGAGI. Trimming at V came to 4 bases and at J to 4 bases, leaving 7 bases not matched to a gene. The CDR3 sequence is 14 residues long. The CDR3 DNA sequence: TGTGCCAGCAGTTTCCAGACGACAGGGTACGAGCAGTACTTC. The encoded protein is CASSFQTTGYEQYF.